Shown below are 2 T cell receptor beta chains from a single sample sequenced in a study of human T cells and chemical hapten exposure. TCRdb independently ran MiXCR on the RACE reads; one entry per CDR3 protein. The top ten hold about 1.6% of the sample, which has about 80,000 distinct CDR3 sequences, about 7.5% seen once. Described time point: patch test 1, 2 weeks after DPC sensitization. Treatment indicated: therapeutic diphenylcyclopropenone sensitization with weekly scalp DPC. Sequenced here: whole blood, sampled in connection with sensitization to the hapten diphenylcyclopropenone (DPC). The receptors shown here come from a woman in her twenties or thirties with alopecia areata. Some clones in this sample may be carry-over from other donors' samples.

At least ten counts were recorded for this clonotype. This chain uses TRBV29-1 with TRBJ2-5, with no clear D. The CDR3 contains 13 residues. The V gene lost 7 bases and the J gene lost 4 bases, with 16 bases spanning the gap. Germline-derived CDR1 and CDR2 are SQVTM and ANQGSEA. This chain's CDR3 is CSARPEIGETQYF. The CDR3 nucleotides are TGCAGCGCCCGACCCGAAATCGGAGAGACCCAGTACTTC. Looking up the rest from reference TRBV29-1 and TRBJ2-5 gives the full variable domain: SAVISQKPSRDICQRGTSLTIQCQVDSQVTMMFWYRQQPGQSLTLIATANQGSEATYESGFVIDKFPISRPNLTFSTLTVSNMSPEDSSIYLCSARPEIGETQYFGPGTRLLVL.

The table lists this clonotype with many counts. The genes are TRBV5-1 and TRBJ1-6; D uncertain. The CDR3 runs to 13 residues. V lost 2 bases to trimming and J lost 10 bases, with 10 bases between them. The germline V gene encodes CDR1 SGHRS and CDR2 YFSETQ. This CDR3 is CASSLEERSPLHF. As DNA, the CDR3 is TGCGCCAGCAGCTTAGAGGAGAGGTCACCCCTCCACTTT. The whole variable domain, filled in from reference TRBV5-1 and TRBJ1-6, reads KAGVTQTPRYLIKTRGQQVTLSCSPISGHRSVSWYQQTPGQGLQFLFEYFSETQRNKGNFPGRFSGRQFSNSRSEMNVSTLELGDSALYLCASSLEERSPLHFGNGTRLTVT.